This T cell receptor (beta chain) was documented in a study of early T cells in non-severe SARS-CoV-2 infection. Study results and caveats: Private and CD4 specificities were missed by VDJdb matching, skewed to anti-spike CD8.

Individual cDNA molecules were tagged with unique molecular identifiers, the study reported. TCRdb re-derived calls from the 5' RACE reads in MiXCR, one entry per CDR3 protein. The sample has 60,000 or so distinct CDR3 sequences, about 12% seen once; the top ten hold roughly 4.5%. There are 17 residues in the CDR3. The ends were cut back, 1 base at V and 0 bases at J, with 15 bases in the middle. With respect to this clonotype: Antigen unknown.

V is TRBV12-3 or TRBV12-4 and J is TRBJ1-1; tentative D call: TRBD1 (6 bases). The TCR sequence derives from an adult who was a healthcare worker with PCR-confirmed SARS-CoV-2 infection or an uninfected control (not recorded which). Sequencing was performed on whole blood. CDR3 nucleotides: TGTGCCAGCAGTTTAGGAGGGGGGGAATTCGTGAACACTGAAGCTTTCTTT. As protein: CASSLGGGEFVNTEAFF.